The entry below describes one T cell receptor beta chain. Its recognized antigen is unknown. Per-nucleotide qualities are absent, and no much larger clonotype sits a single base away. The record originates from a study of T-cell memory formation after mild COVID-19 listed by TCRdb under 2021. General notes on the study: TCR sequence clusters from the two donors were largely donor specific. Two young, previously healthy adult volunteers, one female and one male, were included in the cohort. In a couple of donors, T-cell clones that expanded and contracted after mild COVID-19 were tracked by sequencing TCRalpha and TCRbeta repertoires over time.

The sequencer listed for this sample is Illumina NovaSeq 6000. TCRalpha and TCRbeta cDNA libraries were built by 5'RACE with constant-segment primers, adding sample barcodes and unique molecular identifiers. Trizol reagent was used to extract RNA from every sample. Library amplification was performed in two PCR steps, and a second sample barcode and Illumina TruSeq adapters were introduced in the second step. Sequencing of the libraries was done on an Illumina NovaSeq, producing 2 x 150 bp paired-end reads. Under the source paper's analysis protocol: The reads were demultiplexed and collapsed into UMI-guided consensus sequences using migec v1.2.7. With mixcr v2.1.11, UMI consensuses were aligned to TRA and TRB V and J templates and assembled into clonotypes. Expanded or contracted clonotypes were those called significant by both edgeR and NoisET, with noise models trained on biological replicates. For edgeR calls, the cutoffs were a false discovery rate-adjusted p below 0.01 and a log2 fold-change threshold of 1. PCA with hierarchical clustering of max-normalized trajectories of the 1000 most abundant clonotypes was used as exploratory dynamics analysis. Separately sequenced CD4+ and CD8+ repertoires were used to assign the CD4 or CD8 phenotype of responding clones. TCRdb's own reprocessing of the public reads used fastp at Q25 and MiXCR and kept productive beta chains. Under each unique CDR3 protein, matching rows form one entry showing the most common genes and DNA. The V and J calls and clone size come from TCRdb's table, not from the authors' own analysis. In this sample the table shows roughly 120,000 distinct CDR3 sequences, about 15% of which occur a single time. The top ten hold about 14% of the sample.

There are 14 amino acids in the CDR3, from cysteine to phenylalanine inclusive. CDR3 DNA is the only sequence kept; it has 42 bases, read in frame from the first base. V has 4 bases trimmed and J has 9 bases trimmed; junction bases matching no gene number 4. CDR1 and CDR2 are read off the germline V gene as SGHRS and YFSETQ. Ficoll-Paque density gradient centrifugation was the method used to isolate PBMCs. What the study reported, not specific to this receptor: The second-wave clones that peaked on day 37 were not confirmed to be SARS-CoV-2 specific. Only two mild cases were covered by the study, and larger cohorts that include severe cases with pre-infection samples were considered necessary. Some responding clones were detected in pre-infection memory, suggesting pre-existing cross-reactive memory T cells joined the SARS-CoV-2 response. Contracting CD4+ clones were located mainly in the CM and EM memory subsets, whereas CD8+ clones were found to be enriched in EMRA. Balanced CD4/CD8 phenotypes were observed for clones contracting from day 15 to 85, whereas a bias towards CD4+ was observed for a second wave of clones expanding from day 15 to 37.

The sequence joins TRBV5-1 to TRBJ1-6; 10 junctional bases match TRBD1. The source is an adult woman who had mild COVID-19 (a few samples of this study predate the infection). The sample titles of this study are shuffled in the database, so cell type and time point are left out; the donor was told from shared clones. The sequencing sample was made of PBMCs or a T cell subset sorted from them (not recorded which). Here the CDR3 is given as CASSLRDRGSPLHF. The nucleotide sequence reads TGCGCCAGCAGCCTCCGGGACAGGGGTTCACCCCTCCACTTT.